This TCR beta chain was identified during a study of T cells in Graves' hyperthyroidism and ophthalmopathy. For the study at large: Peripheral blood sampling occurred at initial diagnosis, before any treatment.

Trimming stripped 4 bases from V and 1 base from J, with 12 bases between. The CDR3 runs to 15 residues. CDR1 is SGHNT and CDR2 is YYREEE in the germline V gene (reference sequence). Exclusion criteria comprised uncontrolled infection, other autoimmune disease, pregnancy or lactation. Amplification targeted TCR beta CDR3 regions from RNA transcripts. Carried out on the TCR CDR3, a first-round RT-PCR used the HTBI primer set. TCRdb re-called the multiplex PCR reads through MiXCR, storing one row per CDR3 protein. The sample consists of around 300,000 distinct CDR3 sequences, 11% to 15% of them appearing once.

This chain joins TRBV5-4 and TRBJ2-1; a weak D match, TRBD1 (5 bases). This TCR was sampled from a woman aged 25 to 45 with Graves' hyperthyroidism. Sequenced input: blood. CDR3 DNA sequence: TGTGCCAGCAGCCCCCCCAGGGCTTCCTACAATGAGCAGTTCTTC. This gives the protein CASSPPRASYNEQFF.